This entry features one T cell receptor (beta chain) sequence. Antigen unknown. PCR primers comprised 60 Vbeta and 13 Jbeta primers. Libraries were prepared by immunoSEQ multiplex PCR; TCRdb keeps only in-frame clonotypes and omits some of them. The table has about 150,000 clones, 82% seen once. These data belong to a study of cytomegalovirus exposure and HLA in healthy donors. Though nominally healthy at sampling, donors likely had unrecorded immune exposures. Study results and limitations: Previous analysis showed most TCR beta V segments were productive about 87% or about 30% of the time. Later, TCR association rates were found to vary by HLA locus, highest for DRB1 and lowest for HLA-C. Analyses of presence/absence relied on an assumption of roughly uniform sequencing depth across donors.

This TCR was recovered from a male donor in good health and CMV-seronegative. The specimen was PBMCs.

The CDR3 sequence: CASSLTAGADTQYF. The CDR3 DNA follows: TGTGCCAGCAGCTTGACAGCGGGGGCAGATACGCAGTATTTT. The gene calls are TRBV5-4 and TRBJ2-3; TRBD2 aligns across 8 bases. The V gene end was trimmed by 1 base and the J gene end by 4 bases; junction bases not matched to a gene: 2. CDR3 size: 14 residues. Germline CDR1 is SGHNT and CDR2 is YYREEE (reference sequence).